Presented here are 13 T cell receptor beta chains from one specimen sequenced in a study of regulatory T cells in long-lasting Graves disease. The time point is: newly diagnosed GD, antithyroid drugs for less than 3 months. PBMC RNA was the source of the TCR library. For TCR beta, libraries came from iRepertoire HTBI primers and Arm-PCR of CDR3 regions. Each CDR3 protein is one row after TCRdb ran MiXCR on the multiplex PCR reads. Among roughly 610,000 distinct CDR3 sequences, about 16% were seen once, and the ten largest hold around 12%. This sample was also put to use in a study of T cells in Graves' hyperthyroidism and ophthalmopathy.

The source was peripheral blood mononuclear cells (PBMCs), collected at new diagnosis, from a patient treated with antithyroid drugs. Receptors were obtained from a young man with Graves disease.

This clonotype was counted ten times or more. This chain uses TRBV20-1 with TRBJ1-5, with D possibly being TRBD1 (6 bases). The CDR3 sequence is 11 residues long. Trimming took 2 bases from V and 11 from J, leaving 10 bases between them. From germline, CDR1 is DFQATT and CDR2 SNEGSKA (reference sequence). The CDR3 sequence: CSARRDKTQHF. CDR3 DNA sequence: TGCAGTGCTAGAAGGGACAAGACCCAGCATTTT.

Regarding this clonotype: Relative to the germline gene, one junction end is altered; a read error may explain this. The CDR3 is CASSPRTMDRGPYFF. The CDR3 bases are TGTGCCAGCAGTCCCCGGACGATGGACAGGGGGCCCTACTTTTTT. This chain connects TRBV6-1 to TRBJ1-1, with TRBD1 identical over 11 bases. CDR1 MNHNS and CDR2 SASEGT come from the germline V gene. The CDR3 extends over 15 amino acids.

The V and J genes are TRBV6-1 and TRBJ2-4; D assignment may be TRBD1 or TRBD2 (7 bases each). CDR3 length: 15 residues. The germline gives CDR1 MNHNS, CDR2 SASEGT. V shed 5 bases and J shed 8 bases, with 19 bases lying between them. CDR3 in DNA: TGTGCCAGCAGTCTGACACAGGGGAGGGGTTACATTCAGTACTTC. Its protein is CASSLTQGRGYIQYF.

This clonotype was seen only once. The chain employs TRBV7-9 and TRBJ2-1; TRBD1 matches at 9 bases. Per the germline V gene, CDR1 is SEHNR and CDR2 is FQNEAQ (reference sequence). V was clipped by 1 base and J by 2 bases; unmatched bases: 3. There are 16 residues in the CDR3. CDR3 in amino acids: CASSLVGTGTYNEQFF. DNA of the CDR3: TGTGCCAGCAGCTTAGTAGGGACAGGGACCTACAATGAGCAGTTCTTC.

This clonotype was detected many times. The V gene is TRBV2, the J gene TRBJ1-5, with a tentative D call TRBD1 (5 bases). The CDR3 sequence is 14 residues long. Germline V gives CDR1 SNHLY, CDR2 FYNNEI. Trimming took off 3 bases at V and 0 bases at J, with 6 bases between the two ends. CDR3 protein: CASSDQGSNQPQHF. In nucleotides, the CDR3 is TGTGCCAGCAGTGATCAGGGTAGCAATCAGCCCCAGCATTTT.

The chain has TRBV9 and TRBJ2-2; TRBD2 matches at 7 bases. This CDR3 region has 15 residues. V gave up 6 bases and J gave up 2 bases; unmatched junction bases: 7. Looked up from germline, CDR1 is SGDLS and CDR2 is YYNGEE. CDR3 amino acids: CASTASGLNTGELFF. Here the CDR3 DNA reads TGTGCCAGCACCGCTAGCGGACTCAACACCGGGGAGCTGTTTTTT.

This clonotype came up many times. The chain has TRBV20-1 and TRBJ2-2; the match to TRBD2 covers 9 bases. In germline, CDR1 is DFQATT, CDR2 SNEGSKA (reference sequence). After removal of 0 bases from V and 1 base from J, the junction contained 3 bases not matched to a gene. The CDR3 length is 16 residues. The CDR3 bases are TGCAGTGCTAGAGATTTGACTAGCGGGAACACCGGGGAGCTGTTTTTT. This translates into CSARDLTSGNTGELFF.

At least ten counts were recorded for this clonotype. The J gene is TRBJ2-4, the V gene TRBV30; possible D gene TRBD2, 5 bases. CDR3 length equals 12 residues. V was cut by 4 bases and J by 7 bases, with 11 bases left in between. From germline, CDR1 is GTSNPN and CDR2 SVGIG (reference sequence). The CDR3 spells CAWTGVGNIQYF. In DNA form, the CDR3 reads TGTGCCTGGACCGGGGTGGGCAACATTCAGTACTTC.

In regard to this clonotype: Only one base separates this from a far larger clonotype, so it likely reflects a read error. The genes are TRBV7-9 and TRBJ2-3; TRBD2 aligns across 16 bases. The J call may be incorrect, as the DNA end agrees better with TRBJ2-1. CDR3 length: 19 residues. Germline V gives CDR1 SEHNR, CDR2 FQNEAQ (reference sequence). This CDR3 reads CASSSLGTSGRGSYSEQFF. CDR3 DNA: TGTGCCAGCAGCTCCCTAGGGACTAGCGGGAGGGGATCCTACAGTGAGCAGTTCTTC.

There are a few counts of this clonotype. This chain links TRBV9 with TRBJ1-1; 9 bases agree with TRBD1. The V gene end was trimmed by 3 bases and the J gene end by 11 bases; junction bases not matched to a gene: 5. CDR1 SGDLS and CDR2 YYNGEE come from the germline V gene. The CDR3 sequence is 12 residues long. The CDR3 protein is CASSGDRVRAFF. CDR3 bases: TGTGCCAGCAGCGGGGACAGGGTGAGGGCTTTCTTT.

This clonotype came up many times. A junction boundary mismatches the germline segment, possibly from a read error. V usage is TRBV27 and J usage is TRBJ1-1; D might be TRBD1 (6 bases). The CDR3 is 17 amino acids. The germline V gene encodes CDR1 MNHEY and CDR2 SMNVEV (reference sequence). CDR3 protein: CASNLLAPGHLNSEAFF. In DNA, the CDR3 is TGTGCCAGCAACCTCCTCGCCCCGGGACACCTGAACTCTGAAGCTTTCTTT.

This chain connects TRBV20-1 to TRBJ1-4, with 7 bases identical to TRBD1. This CDR3 comprises 14 residues. Unmatched junction bases numbered 9, after V lost 3 bases and J lost 8 bases. CDR1 DFQATT and CDR2 SNEGSKA come from the germline V gene (reference sequence). The CDR3 reads CSARAGQRKEKLFF. The CDR3 bases are TGCAGTGCTAGGGCGGGACAGCGGAAAGAAAAACTGTTTTTT.

This sequence joins TRBV30 and TRBJ1-4, with D possibly being TRBD1 (6 bases). The CDR3 extends over 15 amino acids. Looked up from germline, CDR1 is GTSNPN and CDR2 is SVGIG (reference sequence). V was pared by 0 bases and J by 8 bases, with 16 bases between. CDR3 residues: CAWSVAPGGYEKLFF. DNA of the CDR3: TGTGCCTGGAGTGTAGCCCCCGGGGGCTACGAAAAACTGTTTTTT.